These T cell receptor beta chains were read from a single sample in a study of somatic mutations in cytotoxic T cells in rheumatoid arthritis. Sequencing was performed with immunoSEQ multiplex PCR; in TCRdb, only in-frame clones are kept and a portion is missing. The sample shows some 16,000 clones, around 82% of them seen only once. The sample taken for sequencing was CD8+ T cells sorted from blood. Receptors originate from a woman aged 50 to 60 with rheumatoid arthritis. Each CDR3 is given with its conserved first and last residue. A D gene is named only where the DNA matches it firmly. Clone size appears in some rows only: once, few, many, or a class for an expanded clone.

clone_size	cdr3_length	v_call	j_call	d_call	cdr3_aa	cdr3_nt
.	13	TRBV2	TRBJ1-1	.	CASKGNSHTEAFF	TGTGCCAGCAAGGGGAATTCGCACACTGAAGCTTTCTTT
.	13	TRBV27	TRBJ1-1	.	CASSFQGMTEAFF	TGTGCCAGCAGTTTTCAGGGGATGACTGAAGCTTTCTTT
.	12	TRBV27	TRBJ2-7	.	CASSPQGYEQYF	TGTGCCAGCAGTCCGCAGGGCTACGAGCAGTACTTC
.	18	TRBV19	TRBJ1-5	.	CASSIKGTTRLHNQPQHF	TGTGCCAGTAGTATAAAAGGGACAACTCGACTACACAATCAGCCCCAGCATTTT
.	15	TRBV11-2	TRBJ2-3	.	CASSLAGTSTDTQYF	TGTGCCAGCAGCTTAGCAGGTACAAGCACAGATACGCAGTATTTT
.	15	TRBV6-6	TRBJ2-7	TRBD2	CASSFLGGGDYEQYF	TGTGCCAGCAGTTTTCTGGGCGGGGGGGACTACGAGCAGTACTTC
.	14	TRBV4-2	TRBJ1-1	.	CASSRGGENTEAFF	TGTGCCAGCAGCCGTGGAGGGGAAAACACTGAAGCTTTCTTT
few	15	TRBV5-1	TRBJ1-1	.	CASSPNRDGNTEAFF	TGCGCCAGCAGCCCAAACCGGGACGGCAACACTGAAGCTTTCTTT
.	17	TRBV29-1	TRBJ1-1	.	CSVEDDRLTASNTEAFF	TGCAGCGTTGAAGACGACAGATTAACTGCCTCGAACACTGAAGCTTTCTTT
.	18	TRBV4-1	TRBJ2-2	.	CASSPLGGRPPNTGELFF	TGCGCCAGCAGCCCCCTGGGGGGGCGACCTCCGAACACCGGGGAGCTGTTTTTT
.	14	TRBV11-1	TRBJ1-1	.	CASSLVERVAEAFF	TGTGCCAGCAGCTTAGTAGAGCGGGTGGCTGAAGCTTTCTTT
.	12	TRBV9	TRBJ2-1	.	CASSSRANEQFF	TGTGCCAGCAGCTCCCGTGCCAATGAGCAGTTCTTC
.	19	TRBV19	TRBJ1-5	.	CASRSGWRTDSSSNQPQHF	TGTGCCAGTAGATCCGGTTGGAGGACGGACTCTTCTAGCAATCAGCCCCAGCATTTT
.	17	TRBV28	TRBJ1-5	TRBD1	CASSSDRESYSNQPQHF	TGTGCCAGCTCCTCGGACAGGGAGTCATATAGCAATCAGCCCCAGCATTTT
once	12	TRBV5-1	TRBJ2-1	.	CASSWTLNEQFF	TGCGCCAGCAGCTGGACACTGAATGAGCAGTTCTTC
once	12	TRBV7-9	TRBJ1-2	.	CASTERQNGYTF	TGTGCCAGCACCGAGAGACAGAATGGCTACACCTTC
.	14	TRBV5-1	TRBJ1-1	.	CASSLVGGQSKAFF	TGCGCCAGCAGCCTTGTTGGGGGCCAATCTAAAGCTTTCTTT
.	14	TRBV2	TRBJ1-2	TRBD1	CASMDRGQNYGYTF	TGTGCCAGCATGGACAGGGGGCAAAACTATGGCTACACCTTC
.	16	TRBV14	TRBJ2-5	.	CASSHYTGFDQETQYF	TGTGCCAGCAGCCACTATACAGGGTTCGACCAAGAGACCCAGTACTTC
.	15	TRBV2	TRBJ2-3	.	CASSAGTSSTDTQYF	TGTGCCAGCAGCGCCGGGACAAGCTCCACAGATACGCAGTATTTT
.	15	TRBV11-2	TRBJ2-2	TRBD2	CASSAGGGQGGELFF	TGTGCCAGCAGTGCGGGCGGGGGGCAAGGCGGGGAGCTGTTTTTT
.	12	TRBV7-8	TRBJ1-3	.	CASSLSGNTIYF	TGTGCCAGCAGCTTGAGCGGAAACACCATATATTTT
.	13	TRBV11-3	TRBJ2-3	.	CASSSHSTDTQYF	TGTGCCAGCAGCTCCCACAGCACAGATACGCAGTATTTT
.	15	TRBV6-5	TRBJ2-5	TRBD1	CASSQPGTGEETQYF	TGTGCCAGCAGTCAACCGGGGACAGGGGAAGAGACCCAGTACTTC
.	15	TRBV2	TRBJ2-7	.	CASRYGTTPSYEQYF	TGTGCCAGCCGGTACGGAACGACGCCCTCCTACGAGCAGTACTTC
.	13	TRBV7-9	TRBJ2-7	.	CASSPGGPYEQYF	TGTGCCAGCAGCCCGGGGGGCCCCTACGAGCAGTACTTC
.	14	TRBV27	TRBJ2-1	TRBD2	CASGEGLSYNEQFF	TGTGCCAGCGGGGAGGGGCTATCCTACAATGAGCAGTTCTTC
.	13	TRBV5-1	TRBJ1-2	.	CASSLLWTDGYTF	TGCGCCAGCAGCTTGCTCTGGACAGATGGCTACACCTTC
.	14	TRBV30	TRBJ2-7	TRBD1	CACLKGQGAYEQYF	TGTGCCTGCCTAAAGGGACAGGGGGCCTACGAGCAGTACTTC
.	15	TRBV28	TRBJ2-7	.	CASSLYRRGLPEQYF	TGTGCCAGCAGTTTATATCGGCGGGGTTTACCCGAGCAGTACTTC
.	12	TRBV6-6	TRBJ1-6	.	CASSRGGSPLHF	TGTGCCAGCAGCAGGGGAGGCTCACCCCTCCACTTT
.	12	TRBV29-1	TRBJ2-7	TRBD1	CSVGDSPYEQYF	TGCAGCGTTGGGGACAGCCCCTACGAGCAGTACTTC
.	13	TRBV6-5	TRBJ2-5	.	CASSSSYGETQYF	TGTGCCAGCAGTTCCAGCTATGGGGAGACCCAGTACTTC
.	14	TRBV7-9	TRBJ1-2	TRBD1	CASSLTQTGFGYTF	TGTGCCAGCAGCTTAACTCAGACAGGGTTTGGCTACACCTTC
.	18	TRBV18	TRBJ2-5	TRBD1	CASSQGPGTDTDQETQYF	TGTGCCAGCTCACAGGGCCCCGGGACAGATACGGACCAAGAGACCCAGTACTTC
.	13	TRBV27	TRBJ2-7	.	CASSLGRSYEQYF	TGTGCCAGCAGTTTAGGTCGGTCCTACGAGCAGTACTTC
.	18	TRBV7-2	TRBJ2-7	TRBD2	CASSLELAGGRRLREQYF	TGTGCCAGCAGCTTAGAACTAGCGGGGGGACGTCGCCTCCGGGAGCAGTACTTC
once	14	TRBV28	TRBJ1-3	.	CASSSTGTGNTIYF	TGTGCCAGCAGTTCAACAGGGACTGGAAACACCATATATTTT
.	16	TRBV9	TRBJ2-1	TRBD1	CASSVLGTGVFDEQFF	TGTGCCAGCAGCGTTTTGGGGACAGGGGTCTTCGATGAGCAGTTCTTC
once	14	TRBV4-1	TRBJ2-7	.	CASSRDGRPYEQYF	TGCGCCAGCAGCCGAGACGGGAGACCCTACGAGCAGTACTTC
.	14	TRBV27	TRBJ2-7	TRBD1	CASSLGTVPHEQYF	TGTGCCAGCAGTTTAGGGACAGTTCCCCACGAGCAGTACTTC
.	15	TRBV5-6	TRBJ1-5	.	CASSLGWRGNQPQHF	TGTGCCAGCAGCTTGGGTTGGAGGGGCAATCAGCCCCAGCATTTT
.	17	TRBV27	TRBJ2-5	TRBD2	CASSSVSSGGPGETQYF	TGTGCCAGCAGCTCGGTATCTAGCGGGGGGCCCGGGGAGACCCAGTACTTC
.	14	TRBV4-2	TRBJ1-2	.	CASSQGDRDMGYTF	TGTGCCAGCAGCCAAGGCGACCGGGACATGGGCTACACCTTC
.	17	TRBV2	TRBJ2-7	.	CASSDIRPTRMGYEQYF	TGTGCCAGCAGTGATATAAGGCCGACCCGGATGGGATACGAGCAGTACTTC
.	16	TRBV19	TRBJ1-5	.	CASSTEDRYSNQPQHF	TGTGCCAGTAGTACTGAGGACAGATATAGCAATCAGCCCCAGCATTTT
.	13	TRBV13	TRBJ2-1	TRBD1	CASSLGQGSEQFF	TGTGCCAGCAGCTTAGGACAGGGGAGTGAGCAGTTCTTC
.	15	TRBV5-6	TRBJ2-7	.	CASSSATGQTYEQYF	TGTGCCAGCAGCTCGGCAACGGGACAAACCTACGAGCAGTACTTC
.	14	TRBV18	TRBJ1-1	.	CASSIKGLNTEAFF	TGTGCCAGCTCGATAAAAGGGTTGAACACTGAAGCTTTCTTT